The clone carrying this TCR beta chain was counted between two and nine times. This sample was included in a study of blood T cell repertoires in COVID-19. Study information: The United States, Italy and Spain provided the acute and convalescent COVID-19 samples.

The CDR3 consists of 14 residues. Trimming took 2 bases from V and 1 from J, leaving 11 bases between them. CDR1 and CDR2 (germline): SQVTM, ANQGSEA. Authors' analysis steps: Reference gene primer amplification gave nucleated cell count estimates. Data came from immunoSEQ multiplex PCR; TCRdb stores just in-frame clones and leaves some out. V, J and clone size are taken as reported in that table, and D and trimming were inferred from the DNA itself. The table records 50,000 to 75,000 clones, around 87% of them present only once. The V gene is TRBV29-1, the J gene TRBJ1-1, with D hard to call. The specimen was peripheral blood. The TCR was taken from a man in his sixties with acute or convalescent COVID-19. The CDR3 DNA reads TGCAGCGTTGAACCCTTGTTGGCGAACACTGAAGCTTTCTTT. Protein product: CSVEPLLANTEAFF.